What follows are 31 T cell receptor beta chains derived from one specimen sequenced in a study of CD8 T cells in Susac syndrome. Random hexamers served to reverse transcribe roughly 0.45 to 1 ug RNA. TCRdb passed the immunoSEQ multiplex PCR reads through MiXCR, listing each CDR3 protein once. The profile shows around 200,000 distinct CDR3 sequences, roughly 92% of them singletons. The sequenced material came from CD8+ T cells from PBMCs. The source is a human donor with multiple sclerosis.

The J gene is TRBJ1-6, the V gene TRBV6-5, with D hard to call. This CDR3 has 14 residues. The germline CDR1 and CDR2 sequences are MNHEY and SVGAGI. V lost 5 bases, J lost 10 bases, and 15 bases lay in between. This CDR3 reads CASSLRVGSSPLHF. In DNA form, the CDR3 reads TGTGCCAGCAGTCTGAGGGTCGGCAGCTCACCCCTCCACTTT.

This chain joins TRBV3-1 and TRBJ1-1, with D perhaps TRBD1 (5 bases). Trimming stripped 6 bases from V and 4 bases from J, with 18 bases between. This CDR3 region has 15 residues. The germline CDR1 and CDR2 sequences are LGHDT and YNNKEL (reference sequence). The CDR3 region is CASRPVRGLATEAFF. In nucleotides, the CDR3 is TGTGCCAGCAGACCGGTAAGGGGATTGGCCACTGAAGCTTTCTTT.

This clonotype was picked up one time. A read error may produce the germline difference seen at one junction end. The chain joins TRBV9 to TRBJ2-1; maybe TRBD2 (5 bases). From germline, CDR1 is SGDLS and CDR2 YYNGEE. This CDR3 is 14 amino acids long. The chain's CDR3 is CASSAPGLTTTLIF. CDR3 DNA sequence: TGTGCCAGCAGCGCCCCCGGACTCACCACAACCCTAATCTTC.

This clonotype was counted a single time. The rearrangement joins TRBV7-3 to TRBJ2-1; D is perhaps TRBD2 (6 bases). The V gene lost 6 bases and the J gene lost 2 bases, with 11 bases spanning the gap. The CDR3 loop spans 14 amino acids. Germline V gene sequence: CDR1 SGHTA, CDR2 FQGTGA. The CDR3 sequence: CASSPSGPYNEQFF. The CDR3 DNA sequence: TGTGCCAGCAGTCCCAGCGGGCCCTACAATGAGCAGTTCTTC.

The CDR3 nucleotides are TGTGCCAGCAGCCAAGTGTACGACTATGGCTACACCTTC. Amino acid sequence: CASSQVYDYGYTF. The gene calls are TRBV14 and TRBJ1-2, with D unresolved. The length of the CDR3 is 13 residues. Germline V gene data show CDR1 as SGHDN and CDR2 as FVKESK. The germline V and J ends were trimmed by 1 base and 3 bases, with 6 bases remaining between them.

J is TRBJ2-7 and V is TRBV5-6; D not resolved. The CDR3 runs 15 residues. V shed 4 bases and J shed 0 bases, with 14 bases lying between them. Germline values: CDR1 SGHDT, CDR2 YYEEEE. The CDR3 DNA reads TGTGCCAGCAGCCCAGTCGGTTTGGACTCCTACGAGCAGTACTTC. It translates to CASSPVGLDSYEQYF.

The chain carries TRBV2 and TRBJ1-1, with D maybe TRBD1 (5 bases). V lost 6 bases to trimming and J lost 0 bases, with 17 bases between them. The CDR3 extends over 16 amino acids. The germline CDR1 and CDR2 sequences are SNHLY and FYNNEI. In DNA, the CDR3 is TGTGCCAGCAGAGCAGACGGGACGGCTTTGAACACTGAAGCTTTCTTT. Its translation is CASRADGTALNTEAFF.

This chain links TRBV15 with TRBJ1-2, with 10 bases aligning to TRBD1. Germline CDR1 is LNHNV and CDR2 is YYDKDF (reference sequence). The CDR3 spans 14 residues. The trim removed 3 bases at V and 7 bases at J, leaving 5 bases unmatched. The DNA of the CDR3 is TGTGCCACCAGCAGTCCCGACAGGGGGCCTGGCTACACCTTC. It is translated as CATSSPDRGPGYTF. The full variable domain, in which reference TRBV15 and TRBJ1-2 provide the parts outside the CDR3, is DAMVIQNPRYQVTQFGKPVTLSCSQTLNHNVMYWYQQKSSQAPKLLFHYYDKDFNNEADTPDNFQSRRPNTSFCFLDIRSPGLGDTAMYLCATSSPDRGPGYTFGSGTRLTVV.

This clonotype was observed once. This sequence joins TRBV2 and TRBJ1-4; the match to TRBD1 covers 7 bases. The CDR3 runs 15 residues. V shed 8 bases, J shed 3 bases, and the junction held 9 bases outside the gene matches. The germline gives CDR1 SNHLY, CDR2 FYNNEI. CDR3 residues: CASEALQGANEKLFF. CDR3 nucleotide sequence: TGTGCCAGCGAGGCGCTCCAGGGGGCTAATGAAAAACTGTTTTTT. Together with reference TRBV2 and TRBJ1-4, the CDR3 gives the full variable domain: EPEVTQTPSHQVTQMGQEVILRCVPISNHLYFYWYRQILGQKVEFLVSFYNNEISEKSEIFDDQFSVERPDGSNFTLKIRSTKLEDSAMYFCASEALQGANEKLFFGSGTQLSVL.

The chain couples TRBV3-1 to TRBJ2-5, with D uncertain. Between the trimmed V and J ends, which lost 2 bases and 4 bases, there was a span of 8 bases. This CDR3 is built from 13 residues. Germline V gene sequence: CDR1 LGHDT, CDR2 YNNKEL (reference sequence). Here the CDR3 reads CASSQQEPETQYF. CDR3 DNA sequence: TGTGCCAGCAGCCAACAAGAACCAGAGACCCAGTACTTC.

V is TRBV30 and J is TRBJ1-4, with D maybe TRBD1 (6 bases). V was pared by 3 bases and J by 8 bases, with 13 bases between. From germline, CDR1 is GTSNPN and CDR2 SVGIG (reference sequence). The CDR3 length is 13 residues. This chain's CDR3 is CAWSDITGEKLFF. In nucleotides, the CDR3 is TGTGCCTGGAGCGATATAACAGGGGAAAAACTGTTTTTT. The whole variable domain, remainder taken from reference TRBV30 and TRBJ1-4, is SQTIHQWPATLVQPVGSPLSLECTVEGTSNPNLYWYRQAAGRGLQLLFYSVGIGQISSEVPQNLSASRPQDRQFILSSKKLLLSDSGFYLCAWSDITGEKLFFGSGTQLSVL.

V and J are TRBV19 and TRBJ1-2; D remains unclear. This CDR3 is 14 amino acids long. Deletions cut 1 base from V and 4 bases from J, with 10 bases between. Germline V lookup: CDR1 LNHDA, CDR2 SQIVND (reference sequence). The CDR3 region has the DNA TGTGCCAGTAGTATAGGAGGGTCCGGCTATGGCTACACCTTC. Translating it yields CASSIGGSGYGYTF.

The chain combines TRBV15 with TRBJ1-6; 7 bases fit TRBD1. The CDR3 covers 14 residues. V dropped 5 bases and J dropped 7; count of bases not matched to a gene: 5. CDR1 is LNHNV and CDR2 is YYDKDF in the germline V gene (reference sequence). In DNA, the CDR3 is TGTGCCACCAGCCCGGGACAGTTAAATTCACCCCTCCACTTT. This encodes CATSPGQLNSPLHF. The full variable domain, its missing parts supplied by reference TRBV15 and TRBJ1-6, is DAMVIQNPRYQVTQFGKPVTLSCSQTLNHNVMYWYQQKSSQAPKLLFHYYDKDFNNEADTPDNFQSRRPNTSFCFLDIRSPGLGDTAMYLCATSPGQLNSPLHFGNGTRLTVT.

The J gene is TRBJ2-7, the V gene TRBV5-1; no clear D. The CDR3 has 14 amino acids. From germline, CDR1 is SGHRS and CDR2 YFSETQ. Trimming cost V 0 bases and J 6 bases, with 13 bases left between them. The CDR3 DNA reads as TGCGCCAGCAGCTTGGACAGTCCGCCTTCCGAGCAGTACTTC. This sequence encodes CASSLDSPPSEQYF.

The J gene is TRBJ2-7, the V gene TRBV6-5, with D hard to call. This CDR3 is built from 15 residues. Trimming shortened V by 4 bases and J by 4 bases, and 17 bases separated the two germline ends. Germline V gives CDR1 MNHEY, CDR2 SVGAGI. The CDR3, as DNA: TGTGCCAGCAGTTTCGGTGACCCTAGGGCATACGAGCAGTACTTC. Amino acids: CASSFGDPRAYEQYF.

The chain combines TRBV27 with TRBJ2-3; no clear D gene. The CDR3 sequence is 15 residues long. CDR1 and CDR2 (germline): MNHEY, SMNVEV (reference sequence). Trimming cost V 0 bases and J 3 bases, with 10 bases left between them. The CDR3 DNA follows: TGTGCCAGCAGTTTATCTCCAGGATTGACAGATACGCAGTATTTT. It encodes CASSLSPGLTDTQYF.

The chain combines TRBV6-2 or TRBV6-3 with TRBJ2-7; D ambiguous. Germline V gene data show CDR1 as MNHEY and CDR2 as SVGEGT. The CDR3 has 14 residues. Trimming took 2 bases from V and 4 from J, leaving 12 bases between them. The CDR3 DNA sequence: TGTGCCAGCAGTTACAATCCCCTTGTTTACGAGCAGTACTTC. Protein product: CASSYNPLVYEQYF.

The chain has TRBV7-9 and TRBJ1-6; TRBD1 aligns across 9 bases. CDR1 SEHNR and CDR2 FQNEAQ come from the germline V gene (reference sequence). Losses at the gene ends were 5 bases for V and 9 bases for J; bases not matched to a gene: 8. CDR3 length: 15 residues. CDR3 DNA: TGTGCCAGCAGCCCCCGGGACAGGGAGACTTCACCCCTCCACTTT. This translates into CASSPRDRETSPLHF.

The gene calls are TRBV12-3 or TRBV12-4 and TRBJ1-2, with 7 nucleotides matching TRBD1. Trimming removed 5 bases from V and 4 bases from J; junction bases left unmatched: 13. The CDR3 is 16 amino acids. CDR3 sequence: CASSPRQGPFGYGYTF. CDR3 bases: TGTGCCAGCAGTCCTCGACAGGGTCCCTTCGGCTATGGCTACACCTTC.

The rearrangement uses TRBV4-2 and TRBJ2-7; D is possibly TRBD1 or TRBD2 (5 bases each). CDR1 and CDR2 (germline): LGHNA, YNFKEQ. The CDR3 has 15 residues. Trimming removed 0 bases at V and 4 bases at J, with 13 bases between. The CDR3 coding sequence is TGTGCCAGCAGCCAAGAAGCGGCCAGGGTATACGAGCAGTACTTC. Its translation: CASSQEAARVYEQYF.

The chain links TRBV9 to TRBJ2-3, with 8 nucleotides matching TRBD1. Germline trimming cut 3 bases from V and 1 base from J; bases unmatched to any gene: 4. The CDR3 covers 15 residues. From germline, CDR1 is SGDLS and CDR2 YYNGEE. CDR3 coding DNA: TGTGCCAGCAGCGATGGACAGGGTCGCACAGATACGCAGTATTTT. It yields the protein CASSDGQGRTDTQYF.

The genes are TRBV27 and TRBJ2-5; possibly TRBD2 for D (6 bases). There are 14 residues in the CDR3. V was cut by 3 bases and J by 5 bases, with 13 bases left in between. The germline V gene has CDR1 MNHEY and CDR2 SMNVEV (reference sequence). The CDR3 sequence is CASSFAGLGETQYF. The CDR3 DNA reads as TGTGCCAGCAGTTTTGCGGGACTGGGTGAGACCCAGTACTTC.

This chain links TRBV5-6 with TRBJ2-1, with TRBD2 matching over 7 bases. The J segment lost 0 bases and the V segment lost 5 bases, leaving 5 bases of the junction unmatched. Germline CDR1 reads SGHDT; CDR2 reads YYEEEE. This CDR3 is built from 15 residues. The CDR3 region is CASRGGGSSYNEQFF. The CDR3 bases are TGTGCCAGCAGAGGTGGCGGGAGCTCCTACAATGAGCAGTTCTTC.

This chain joins TRBV6-5 and TRBJ2-1; 7 nucleotides match TRBD2. The CDR3 has 12 amino acids. J lost 9 bases, V lost 8 bases, and 7 bases had no gene match. The germline CDR1 and CDR2 sequences are MNHEY and SVGAGI. CDR3 bases: TGTGCCAGCTGGGGGGGGACGGGTGAGCAGTTCTTC. Translating it yields CASWGGTGEQFF.

The rearrangement joins TRBV25-1 to TRBJ1-2; D gene uncertain. There are 12 residues in the CDR3. Per the germline V gene, CDR1 is MGHDK and CDR2 is SYGVNS. Trimming took 3 bases from V and 5 from J, leaving 7 bases between them. The CDR3 here is CASSDPRYGYTF. CDR3 sequence (DNA): TGTGCCAGCAGTGACCCGCGGTATGGCTACACCTTC.

The CDR3 DNA follows: TGCAGCGTTGAAGTGCCGAGGCAGGGTAACTACGAGCAGTACTTC. Its protein is CSVEVPRQGNYEQYF. The genes are TRBV29-1 and TRBJ2-7, with D maybe TRBD1 (5 bases). CDR3 length: 15 residues. V was trimmed by 1 base and J by 3 bases, leaving 16 bases between them. Germline lookup yields CDR1 SQVTM and CDR2 ANQGSEA.

CDR3 nucleotides: TGCAGCGTTGAAGATTACACCGGGACCACTACGAGCGGCTACGAGCAGTACTTC. Its protein is CSVEDYTGTTTSGYEQYF. J is TRBJ2-7 and V is TRBV29-1; D may match TRBD1 or TRBD2 (5 bases each). V lost 0 bases, J lost 3 bases, and 24 bases lay in between. Looked up from germline, CDR1 is SQVTM and CDR2 is ANQGSEA. This CDR3 comprises 18 residues.

V gene TRBV19 combines with J gene TRBJ2-2; D is possibly TRBD2 (6 bases). Germline CDR1 LNHDA, CDR2 SQIVND (reference sequence). This CDR3 is 16 amino acids long. With 7 bases removed from V and 2 bases from J, the gap between germline ends came to 17 bases. In DNA form, the CDR3 reads TGTGCCAGTATGGCCGGGGCGGGGCGTAACACCGGGGAGCTGTTTTTT. Translating it yields CASMAGAGRNTGELFF.

The gene calls are TRBV19 and TRBJ1-2; D call uncertain. V was pared by 2 bases and J by 0 bases, with 16 bases between. The CDR3 sequence is 17 residues long. Germline V gene sequence: CDR1 LNHDA, CDR2 SQIVND (reference sequence). As DNA, the CDR3 is TGTGCCAGTAGTATAATATACGGAAGGACTGCTAACTATGGCTACACCTTC. It specifies CASSIIYGRTANYGYTF.

This clonotype was seen only once. This chain connects TRBV29-1 to TRBJ1-2; D gene unclear. This CDR3 comprises 13 residues. Between the trimmed V and J ends, which lost 5 bases and 4 bases, there was a span of 14 bases. CDR1 SQVTM and CDR2 ANQGSEA come from the germline V gene. CDR3 bases: TGCAGCGTTATAGACCCGGAATTCTATGGCTACACCTTC. It specifies CSVIDPEFYGYTF.

In its sample, this clonotype was seen a few times. The V gene is TRBV3-1, the J gene TRBJ2-7, with D uncertain. This CDR3 spans 15 amino acids. V dropped 0 bases and J dropped 2 bases, with 11 bases sitting between them. CDR1 is LGHDT, CDR2 YNNKEL, per germline (reference sequence). CDR3 amino acids: CASSQDGAATYEQYF. The DNA for the CDR3 is TGTGCCAGCAGCCAAGATGGTGCCGCGACCTACGAGCAGTACTTC.